This is a list of T cell receptor beta chains from one sample in a study. TCRdb passed the 5' RACE reads through MiXCR, listing each CDR3 protein once. The sample yields roughly 40,000 distinct CDR3 sequences, just under 30% seen once. Specimen: memory CD4+ T cells sorted from a lymph node. These receptors originate from a female donor with breast cancer. Each CDR3 is given with its conserved first and last residue. Each record gives: V gene, J gene, CDR3 length, clone size, D gene, CDR3 protein, CDR3 DNA. The D gene is left open where the match is weak. Size is omitted from some rows. Given values are once, few, many or a class for expanded clones.

V: TRBV4-1
J: TRBJ1-5
length: 13
size: -
D: -
CDR3: CASSQEGGQPRHF
DNA: TGCGCCAGCAGCCAAGAAGGGGGGCAGCCCCGGCATTTT

V: TRBV7-6
J: TRBJ1-4
length: 15
size: -
D: -
CDR3: CASSLVPTGNEKLFF
DNA: TGTGCCAGCAGCTTAGTCCCTACCGGCAATGAAAAACTGTTTTTT

V: TRBV6-1
J: TRBJ1-2
length: 13
size: -
D: -
CDR3: CASSFDPNYGYTF
DNA: TGTGCCAGCTCTTTCGACCCTAACTATGGCTACACCTTC

V: TRBV27
J: TRBJ2-1
length: 16
size: few
D: TRBD2
CDR3: CASSLWSSGKNNEQFF
DNA: TGTGCCAGCAGTTTATGGAGTAGCGGGAAAAACAATGAGCAGTTCTTC

V: TRBV20-1
J: TRBJ2-7
length: 12
size: -
D: -
CDR3: CSAVGGAYEQYF
DNA: TGCAGTGCAGTAGGGGGGGCATACGAGCAGTACTTC

V: TRBV24-1
J: TRBJ2-7
length: 13
size: -
D: -
CDR3: CATSDSSLGEQYF
DNA: TGTGCCACCAGTGATTCTTCGTTGGGCGAGCAGTACTTC

V: TRBV7-2
J: TRBJ2-7
length: 18
size: -
D: TRBD2
CDR3: CASSLGRRASGRMYEQYF
DNA: TGTGCCAGCAGCTTAGGTCGGAGGGCTAGCGGGAGGATGTACGAGCAGTACTTC

V: TRBV28
J: TRBJ2-5
length: 15
size: -
D: -
CDR3: CASSLATVHQETQYF
DNA: TGTGCCAGCAGTTTAGCGACCGTACACCAAGAGACCCAGTACTTC

V: TRBV7-9
J: TRBJ2-6
length: 17
size: -
D: -
CDR3: CASSFLTGGSGANVLTF
DNA: TGTGCCAGCAGCTTCCTAACTGGGGGCTCTGGGGCCAACGTCCTGACTTTC

V: TRBV5-1
J: TRBJ1-2
length: 14
size: few
D: TRBD1
CDR3: CASSSQGAENGYTF
DNA: TGCGCCAGCAGCTCACAGGGGGCTGAGAATGGCTACACCTTC

V: TRBV7-9
J: TRBJ2-4
length: 15
size: -
D: -
CDR3: CASSLDTLAKNIQYF
DNA: TGTGCCAGCAGCTTAGACACATTAGCCAAAAACATTCAGTACTTC

V: TRBV15
J: TRBJ1-2
length: 16
size: -
D: -
CDR3: CATSRDRFDGGDVYTF
DNA: TGTGCCACCAGCAGAGACCGGTTTGACGGAGGCGACGTCTACACCTTC

V: TRBV29-1
J: TRBJ2-6
length: 15
size: few
D: TRBD2
CDR3: CSVEREDSGANVLTF
DNA: TGCAGCGTTGAGCGGGAGGACTCTGGGGCCAACGTCCTGACTTTC

V: TRBV28
J: TRBJ2-5
length: 13
size: -
D: -
CDR3: CASSNSDQETQYF
DNA: TGTGCCAGCAGTAACAGTGACCAAGAGACCCAGTACTTC

V: TRBV4-1
J: TRBJ2-1
length: 16
size: few
D: -
CDR3: CASSQDQGGEYNEQFF
DNA: TGCGCCAGCAGCCAAGATCAGGGGGGCGAATACAATGAGCAGTTCTTC

V: TRBV20-1
J: TRBJ2-2
length: 13
size: -
D: -
CDR3: CSAGDTPTGELFF
DNA: TGCAGTGCTGGGGACACCCCCACCGGGGAGCTGTTTTTT

V: TRBV6-5
J: TRBJ2-3
length: 17
size: -
D: -
CDR3: CASSYRQTITITDTQYF
DNA: TGTGCCAGCAGTTACCGACAGACCATAACTATCACAGATACGCAGTATTTT

V: TRBV5-1
J: TRBJ2-7
length: 14
size: few
D: -
CDR3: CASRDTSNIYEQYF
DNA: TGCGCCAGCAGGGACACCTCAAATATCTACGAGCAGTACTTC

V: TRBV6-1
J: TRBJ1-2
length: 12
size: -
D: -
CDR3: CASTSDNYGYTF
DNA: TGTGCCAGCACGAGCGATAACTATGGCTACACCTTC

V: TRBV12-3/TRBV12-4
J: TRBJ2-3
length: 18
size: -
D: TRBD2
CDR3: CASSRGGGAGGPTDTQYF
DNA: TGTGCCAGCAGTCGAGGGGGCGGAGCGGGGGGGCCAACAGATACGCAGTATTTT

V: TRBV20-1
J: TRBJ1-2
length: 14
size: -
D: -
CDR3: CSARARTGFRGYTF
DNA: TGCAGTGCTAGAGCCAGGACCGGCTTTCGGGGCTACACCTTC

V: TRBV4-1
J: TRBJ2-1
length: 12
size: few
D: -
CDR3: CASSQSGEFQFF
DNA: TGCGCCAGCAGCCAATCAGGGGAGTTTCAGTTCTTC

V: TRBV4-2
J: TRBJ1-5
length: 14
size: few
D: -
CDR3: CASSQDEGIQPQHF
DNA: TGTGCCAGCAGCCAAGATGAGGGTATTCAGCCCCAGCATTTT

V: TRBV15
J: TRBJ2-7
length: 14
size: -
D: -
CDR3: CATSIPTGVHEQYF
DNA: TGTGCCACCAGCATCCCTACGGGAGTTCACGAGCAGTACTTC

V: TRBV5-1
J: TRBJ2-1
length: 17
size: -
D: -
CDR3: CASSPERTALNYNEQFF
DNA: TGCGCCAGCAGCCCGGAAAGGACGGCCTTGAACTACAATGAGCAGTTCTTC

V: TRBV18
J: TRBJ2-7
length: 14
size: -
D: -
CDR3: CASSTGTKDYEQYF
DNA: TGTGCCAGCTCGACGGGGACCAAGGACTACGAGCAGTACTTC

V: TRBV12-3/TRBV12-4
J: TRBJ2-5
length: 14
size: few
D: -
CDR3: CASSPDGGSGSQYF
DNA: TGTGCCAGCAGCCCGGATGGGGGCTCAGGTTCCCAGTACTTC

V: TRBV7-2
J: TRBJ2-3
length: 12
size: few
D: -
CDR3: CASSFPPDTQYF
DNA: TGTGCCAGCAGCTTTCCCCCAGATACGCAGTATTTT

V: TRBV4-1
J: TRBJ2-3
length: 18
size: -
D: TRBD1
CDR3: CASSRGAMRTGDTDTQYF
DNA: TGCGCCAGCAGCCGCGGGGCAATGAGGACAGGGGACACAGATACGCAGTATTTT

V: TRBV7-2
J: TRBJ1-2
length: 15
size: -
D: -
CDR3: CASSLVVGQGDGYTF
DNA: TGTGCCAGCAGCTTAGTCGTAGGGCAGGGCGATGGCTACACCTTC

V: TRBV5-5
J: TRBJ2-1
length: 13
size: -
D: TRBD2
CDR3: CASSFSGKDEQFF
DNA: TGTGCCAGCAGCTTTAGCGGGAAGGATGAGCAGTTCTTC

V: TRBV24-1
J: TRBJ2-7
length: 12
size: -
D: -
CDR3: CATSDFGDQQYF
DNA: TGTGCCACCAGTGATTTTGGCGACCAGCAGTACTTC

V: TRBV2
J: TRBJ2-3
length: 15
size: few
D: TRBD2
CDR3: CASRMTSGRADTQYF
DNA: TGTGCCAGCAGGATGACTAGCGGGAGAGCAGATACGCAGTATTTT